Shown below are 3 T cell receptor beta chains from a single sample sequenced in a study of T cell responses to AZD1222 COVID-19 vaccine. The protocol was immunoSEQ multiplex PCR, while the TCRdb copy is restricted to in-frame clones and leaves out a portion. Among some 120,000 clones listed, 88% were seen once. The sequencing here drew on peripheral blood, taken on day 0 of AZD1222 vaccination. Source of these receptors: an adult in good health.

CDR3 nucleotides: TGTGCCAGCAGTGAAGTGGGGTCTGGATACAATGAGCAGTTCTTC. It codes for CASSEVGSGYNEQFF. The V and J genes are TRBV6-1 and TRBJ2-1, with D hard to call. The CDR3 has 15 residues. CDR1 and CDR2 (germline): MNHNS, SASEGT. Trimming cost V 1 base and J 4 bases, with 11 bases left between them.

The genes are TRBV28 and TRBJ2-1, with D possibly matching TRBD1 (5 bases). V lost 2 bases, J lost 4 bases, and 9 bases lay in between. CDR1 and CDR2 (germline): MDHEN, SYDVKM. The CDR3 is 14 residues long. The CDR3 sequence: CASSLDDRYNEQFF. The CDR3 DNA sequence: TGTGCCAGCAGTTTAGACGACAGATACAATGAGCAGTTCTTC.

The gene calls are TRBV5-6 and TRBJ1-1, with D hard to call. Germline V gene sequence: CDR1 SGHDT, CDR2 YYEEEE. V was pared by 2 bases and J by 5 bases, with 10 bases between. CDR3 length equals 13 residues. The CDR3 DNA reads as TGTGCCAGCAGCTTCTTGGCGGGGACTGAAGCTTTCTTT. Its protein product is CASSFLAGTEAFF.